Listed below are T cell receptor beta chains from one sample, sequenced in a study of beta chain features in type 1 diabetes. TCRdb's copy holds only in-frame clones and misses some; the assay was immunoSEQ multiplex PCR. The sample consists of fewer than 400,000 clones, roughly 8.8% of them appearing once. Sequencing was carried out using central memory CD4+ T cells from blood. Receptors were obtained from a man aged 25 to 45 with type 1 diabetes. CDR3s leave out the opening cysteine and the closing phenylalanine or tryptophan. Fields, in order: CDR3 length, clone size, V gene, CDR3 protein. Clone size is shown for a subset of rows, as once, few, many or a class of expanded clone.

length: 14
size: .
V: TRBV28
CDR3: ASSLSLAGVNNEQF

length: 16
size: .
V: TRBV5-4
CDR3: ASSGQQGARSGANVLT

length: 14
size: .
V: TRBV9
CDR3: ASSVAPGQGDNEQF

length: 9
size: few
V: TRBV20-1
CDR3: SASPAYEQY

length: 16
size: .
V: TRBV7-6
CDR3: ASSSYGTSDSNTDTQY

length: 12
size: few
V: TRBV5-1
CDR3: ASSYRGPTDTQY

length: 15
size: .
V: TRBV28
CDR3: ASSLSWGQGVYNEQF

length: 12
size: many
V: TRBV7-2
CDR3: ASSGYGLQETQY

length: 10
size: few
V: TRBV30
CDR3: AWNRGQETQY

length: 13
size: few
V: TRBV5-1
CDR3: ASSFTTANTGELF

length: 10
size: few
V: TRBV28
CDR3: ASRLGRNEQY

length: 11
size: .
V: TRBV6-1
CDR3: ASSRQGASPLH

length: 14
size: few
V: TRBV11-2
CDR3: ASSFGTSGVSWELF

length: 10
size: .
V: TRBV21-1
CDR3: ASSKTFYEQY

length: 11
size: once
V: TRBV5-4
CDR3: ASSPIGYNEQF

length: 13
size: few
V: TRBV29-1
CDR3: SVGGQGGKNTEAF

length: 12
size: .
V: TRBV7-9
CDR3: ASSPTSGFYEQY

length: 13
size: few
V: TRBV7-2
CDR3: ASSQNQQGNYGYT

length: 12
size: few
V: TRBV5-1
CDR3: ASSLDPGNYGYT

length: 13
size: .
V: TRBV6-5
CDR3: ASSATLGTGRRQY

length: 13
size: few
V: TRBV6-5
CDR3: ASKWRGEGNTEAF

length: 9
size: .
V: TRBV2
CDR3: ASRRQETQY

length: 10
size: .
V: TRBV19
CDR3: ASSKATGAYT

length: 12
size: few
V: TRBV4-3
CDR3: ASSHAEGNTEAF

length: 12
size: .
V: TRBV7-9
CDR3: ATGTGEGNYGYT